This TCR beta chain was captured by sequencing in a study of T cell changes during pregnancy in multiple sclerosis. After removal of 9 bases from V and 4 bases from J, the junction contained 13 bases not matched to a gene. The CDR3 loop spans 16 amino acids. The germline gives CDR1 SGHTA, CDR2 FQGNSA. Only in-frame clones appear in the TCRdb table, and some are missing; sequencing was by immunoSEQ multiplex PCR. Of around 26,000 clones in the sample, roughly nine tenths are singletons; the top ten hold roughly 15%. The chain carries TRBV7-2 and TRBJ2-2; 8 nucleotides agree with TRBD2. The clonotype comes from a female donor with multiple sclerosis, enrolled in a pregnancy study. The source material was CD8+ T cells from peripheral blood mononuclear cells, sampled in the second trimester of pregnancy. CDR3 amino acids: CAREESGRGRTGELFF. The CDR3 nucleotides read TGTGCCAGGGAGGAAAGCGGGAGAGGGCGCACCGGGGAGCTGTTTTTT.